This entry lists 25 T cell receptor beta chains sequenced from one sample in a study of technical replicates of blood from a few donors. Sequencing used immunoSEQ multiplex PCR; TCRdb keeps in-frame clones, though not all of them. This table has 60,000 to 65,000 clones, 80% to 95% appearing once. Sequencing was done on a sample of PBMCs. These receptors originate from a human donor in good health. Some clones in this sample may be carry-over from other donors' samples.

This sequence joins TRBV12-5 and TRBJ2-3; 16 bases are shared with TRBD2. J was trimmed by 4 bases and V by 1 base; bases with no gene match: 11. CDR3 length equals 20 residues. From germline, CDR1 is LGHNT and CDR2 FRNRAP. The CDR3 reads CASGLGKGLAGGPSADTQYF. Here the CDR3 DNA reads TGTGCTAGTGGTTTGGGGAAGGGACTAGCGGGGGGGCCAAGCGCAGATACGCAGTATTTT.

As DNA, the CDR3 is TGTGCCAGCAGTAGGACTAGCGGGAGGAAGGGTGAGCAGTTCTTC. Amino acids: CASSRTSGRKGEQFF. The chain links TRBV6-5 to TRBJ2-1; TRBD2 aligns across 14 bases. After removal of 5 bases from V and 9 bases from J, the junction contained 6 bases not matched to a gene. There are 15 residues in the CDR3. Germline CDR1 MNHEY, CDR2 SVGAGI.

This rearrangement joins TRBV14 to TRBJ1-1; 8 bases are shared with TRBD1. After removal of 3 bases from V and 5 bases from J, the junction contained 14 bases not matched to a gene. CDR3 length equals 17 residues. CDR1 and CDR2 (germline): SGHDN, FVKESK. The CDR3 reads CASSHRSTQGVGTEAFF. CDR3 in DNA: TGTGCCAGCAGCCACCGATCGACACAGGGGGTTGGAACTGAAGCTTTCTTT.

The V gene is TRBV18, the J gene TRBJ2-1; 7 bases agree with TRBD2. The V gene's germline CDR1 is KGHSH and CDR2 LQKENI. The junction had 9 bases not matched to a gene; V was cut back by 3 bases and J by 4 bases. The CDR3 is 16 residues long. DNA for the CDR3: TGTGCCAGCTCACCCGCCCTAGCGGCTTTATACAATGAGCAGTTCTTC. Its translation: CASSPALAALYNEQFF.

This rearrangement joins TRBV19 to TRBJ2-7, with 9 bases matching TRBD1. Germline values: CDR1 LNHDA, CDR2 SQIVND (reference sequence). Trimming removed 6 bases from V and 4 bases from J; junction bases left unmatched: 4. CDR3 size: 13 residues. CDR3 amino acids: CASRPGTGYEQYF. The CDR3 nucleotides are TGTGCCAGTAGACCAGGGACAGGGTACGAGCAGTACTTC.

This chain uses TRBV4-1 with TRBJ2-3; 8 positions match TRBD1. The CDR3 has 14 amino acids. CDR1 is MGHRA and CDR2 is YSYEKL in the germline V gene. With 6 bases clipped from V and 2 bases from J, the junction kept 4 bases outside the gene matches. This CDR3 reads CASRRTGLTDTQYF. CDR3 DNA sequence: TGCGCCAGCAGACGGACAGGGCTCACAGATACGCAGTATTTT.

The CDR3: CASSSPSGGEETQYF. As DNA, the CDR3 is TGTGCCAGCAGCTCTCCTTCGGGAGGGGAAGAGACCCAGTACTTC. This rearrangement joins TRBV7-2 to TRBJ2-5; 8 bases map to TRBD2. The CDR3 length is 15 residues. J was trimmed by 3 bases and V by 4 bases; bases with no gene match: 7. Germline-derived CDR1 and CDR2 are SGHTA and FQGNSA.

The V call is TRBV7-9, the J call TRBJ2-7, with unresolved D. The V end lost 1 base, the J end lost 0 bases, and 7 bases lay between the germline ends. Germline V lookup: CDR1 SEHNR, CDR2 FQNEAQ (reference sequence). This CDR3 spans 14 amino acids. The CDR3 reads CASSLVPDSYEQYF. CDR3 nucleotide sequence: TGTGCCAGCAGCTTAGTCCCAGACTCCTACGAGCAGTACTTC.

The J gene is TRBJ2-4, the V gene TRBV4-3; a weak D match, TRBD1 (8 bases). The CDR3 length is 15 residues. In germline, CDR1 is LGHNA, CDR2 YSLEER. V was clipped by 3 bases and J by 3 bases, with 12 bases between them. The CDR3 region has the DNA TGCGCCAGCAGCCAGTACAGGGGGGGCAAAAACATTCAGTACTTC. As protein: CASSQYRGGKNIQYF.

V is TRBV29-1 and J is TRBJ2-1; 9 bases map to TRBD2. CDR1 and CDR2 from the germline V gene are SQVTM and ANQGSEA. The CDR3 spans 12 residues. J was trimmed by 6 bases and V by 8 bases; bases with no gene match: 5. CDR3 sequence: CSRAGGRNEQFF. In DNA, the CDR3 is TGCAGCAGAGCGGGAGGCCGCAATGAGCAGTTCTTC.

This sequence joins TRBV15 and TRBJ2-2, with 8 bases identical to TRBD2. Germline CDR1 LNHNV, CDR2 YYDKDF (reference sequence). CDR3 length: 17 residues. Trimming removed 1 base from V and 3 bases from J; junction bases left unmatched: 7. This chain's CDR3 is CATSRGRGGADTGELFF. The CDR3 DNA reads TGTGCCACCAGCAGAGGTCGGGGGGGCGCCGACACCGGGGAGCTGTTTTTT.

CDR3 coding DNA: TGTGCCAGCAGCTTGAGGACTAGCTCCCCAGATACGCAGTATTTT. This translates into CASSLRTSSPDTQYF. The chain joins TRBV13 to TRBJ2-3; 8 nucleotides align to TRBD2. From germline, CDR1 is PRHDT and CDR2 FYEKMQ (reference sequence). J was trimmed by 4 bases and V by 3 bases; bases with no gene match: 6. The length of the CDR3 is 15 residues.

This clone appeared once. This rearrangement joins TRBV7-9 to TRBJ1-2; 9 bases are a match to TRBD1. The CDR3 length is 13 residues. V lost 4 bases, J lost 5 bases, and 2 bases stayed unmatched. Germline assignment: CDR1 SEHNR and CDR2 FQNEAQ (reference sequence). The CDR3, as DNA: TGTGCCAGCAGCTCGGGACAGGGTTATGGCTACACCTTC. Translation gives CASSSGQGYGYTF. Full variable domain (outside the CDR3, taken from reference TRBV7-9 and TRBJ1-2): DTGVSQNPRHKITKRGQNVTFRCDPISEHNRLYWYRQTLGQGPEFLTYFQNEAQLEKSRLLSDRFSAERPKGSFSTLEIQRTEQGDSAMYLCASSSGQGYGYTFGSGTRLTVV.

This chain joins TRBV6-4 and TRBJ2-1; 7 bases align to TRBD1. Germline V gene lookup returns CDR1 MRHNA and CDR2 SNTAGT. Trimming removed 3 bases from V and 8 bases from J; junction bases left unmatched: 4. The CDR3 loop spans 13 amino acids. Here the CDR3 reads CASSENGQDEQFF. The CDR3 bases are TGTGCCAGCAGTGAGAACGGACAGGATGAGCAGTTCTTC.

This clone was seen only once. The rearrangement links TRBV4-3 to TRBJ1-1; 12 bases agree with TRBD1. The CDR3 is 18 amino acids. J gave up 5 bases and V 0 bases, and 10 bases lay outside the gene matches. The germline gives CDR1 LGHNA, CDR2 YSLEER. The CDR3 DNA follows: TGCGCCAGCAGCCAAGATCGGGGGACAGGGGGCTCAGGTACTGAAGCTTTCTTT. It specifies CASSQDRGTGGSGTEAFF.

The J gene is TRBJ1-3, the V gene TRBV4-2, with D tentatively TRBD1 (5 bases). The germline V gene has CDR1 LGHNA and CDR2 YNFKEQ. Trimming left V 8 bases short and J 4 bases short, with 18 bases between. This CDR3 has 15 amino acids. In nucleotides, the CDR3 is TGTGCCAGCGGGCTTTCGGACATGACGGGAAACACCATATATTTT. Protein product: CASGLSDMTGNTIYF.

This chain uses TRBV5-5 with TRBJ2-5, with 12 positions matching TRBD2. This CDR3 comprises 14 residues. The germline V gene encodes CDR1 SGHKS and CDR2 YYEKEE (reference sequence). Trimming at V came to 4 bases and at J to 4 bases, leaving 2 bases not matched to a gene. The CDR3 region is CASSTSGGSETQYF. Written as DNA, the CDR3 is TGTGCCAGCAGCACTAGCGGGGGGTCAGAGACCCAGTACTTC.

The DNA of the CDR3 is TGTGCCAGTAGTGGGGGGAAGTCAGATACGCAGTATTTT. Protein product: CASSGGKSDTQYF. The V and J genes are TRBV19 and TRBJ2-3; a possible D gene is TRBD2 (6 bases). This CDR3 contains 13 residues. Per germline, CDR1 LNHDA and CDR2 SQIVND (reference sequence). V lost 5 bases, J lost 4 bases, and 10 bases lay in between.

V is TRBV5-4 and J is TRBJ2-2; 9 positions match TRBD2. V lost 4 bases, J lost 5 bases, and 12 bases stayed unmatched. Looked up from germline, CDR1 is SGHNT and CDR2 is YYREEE (reference sequence). This CDR3 has 17 residues. The CDR3 protein is CASSPRGTSFGTGELFF. CDR3 sequence (DNA): TGTGCCAGCAGCCCCCGGGGGACTAGCTTTGGAACCGGGGAGCTGTTTTTT.

The gene calls are TRBV29-1 and TRBJ2-5; the match to TRBD1 covers 10 bases. The CDR3 consists of 14 residues. CDR1 is SQVTM and CDR2 is ANQGSEA in the germline V gene. With V trimmed by 5 bases and J by 5 bases, 8 bases remained unmatched. DNA for the CDR3: TGCAGCGTTCTCAGACAGGGGGCGGGGGAGACCCAGTACTTC. Its translation: CSVLRQGAGETQYF. Full variable domain (missing parts from reference TRBV29-1 and TRBJ2-5): SAVISQKPSRDICQRGTSLTIQCQVDSQVTMMFWYRQQPGQSLTLIATANQGSEATYESGFVIDKFPISRPNLTFSTLTVSNMSPEDSSIYLCSVLRQGAGETQYFGPGTRLLVL.

The chain carries TRBV18 and TRBJ2-1, with TRBD2 matching over 11 bases. The CDR3 spans 17 residues. Unmatched junction bases numbered 9, after V lost 6 bases and J lost 2 bases. Per the germline V gene, CDR1 is KGHSH and CDR2 is LQKENI. In DNA form, the CDR3 reads TGTGCCAGCTCCCGACCAGTACTAGCGGGAGCCTACAATGAGCAGTTCTTC. Translation gives CASSRPVLAGAYNEQFF.

The chain has TRBV7-3 and TRBJ2-1; TRBD2 might be the D (6 bases). There are 13 residues in the CDR3. The germline V gene encodes CDR1 SGHTA and CDR2 FQGTGA. With 5 bases removed from V and 5 bases from J, the gap between germline ends came to 10 bases. The CDR3 DNA follows: TGTGCCAGCAGCCGGGACTCTCACAATGAGCAGTTCTTC. Protein: CASSRDSHNEQFF. The whole variable domain, filled in from reference TRBV7-3 and TRBJ2-1, reads GAGVSQTPSNKVTEKGKYVELRCDPISGHTALYWYRQSLGQGPEFLIYFQGTGAADDSGLPNDRFFAVRPEGSVSTLKIQRTERGDSAVYLCASSRDSHNEQFFGPGTRLTVL.

The chain is built from TRBV4-3 and TRBJ1-3; possibly TRBD1 for D (5 bases). This CDR3 is 16 amino acids long. Germline V gene data show CDR1 as LGHNA and CDR2 as YSLEER. V was trimmed by 0 bases and J by 1 base, leaving 10 bases between them. CDR3 nucleotides: TGCGCCAGCAGCCAAGACCGGGGGTTTTCTGGAAACACCATATATTTT. The encoded protein is CASSQDRGFSGNTIYF.

This chain links TRBV6-5 with TRBJ1-6; weak D call: TRBD1 (6 bases). The V gene lost 6 bases and the J gene lost 6 bases, with 12 bases spanning the gap. This CDR3 is built from 14 residues. Germline-derived CDR1 and CDR2 are MNHEY and SVGAGI. As DNA, the CDR3 is TGTGCCAGCAGAAGAGGACAGTCTAATTCACCCCTCCACTTT. Translated, it gives CASRRGQSNSPLHF.

The gene calls are TRBV6-1 and TRBJ2-3, with D possibly being TRBD2 (5 bases). The V gene lost 3 bases and the J gene lost 7 bases, with 17 bases spanning the gap. Germline lookup yields CDR1 MNHNS and CDR2 SASEGT. The CDR3 has 15 residues. The DNA for the CDR3 is TGTGCCAGCAGTGACCGAGTGGCTCTAGCTTATACGCAGTATTTT. The encoded protein is CASSDRVALAYTQYF.